Listed below are T cell receptor beta chains from one sample, sequenced in a study of beta chain features in type 1 diabetes. This table comes from immunoSEQ multiplex PCR, and its TCRdb copy is limited to in-frame clones, with some not included. The sample lists about 150,000 clones; approximately 9.2% were seen once. Material: central memory CD4+ T cells from blood. These receptors were taken from a man between 18 and 35 years old in good health. Both conserved end residues are part of each CDR3. The D gene is left open where the match is weak. Size is omitted from some rows. Given values are once, few, many or a class for expanded clones.

v_gene: TRBV10-1
d_gene: NA
j_gene: TRBJ2-1
abundance: NA
CDR3aa: CASAGTRDNEQFF
CDR3nt: TGCGCCAGCGCCGGGACAAGGGACAATGAGCAGTTCTTC

v_gene: TRBV11-2
d_gene: TRBD1
j_gene: TRBJ1-2
abundance: few
CDR3aa: CASSLASGGGYGYTF
CDR3nt: TGTGCCAGCAGCTTAGCTTCAGGGGGCGGCTATGGCTACACCTTC

v_gene: TRBV6-5
d_gene: NA
j_gene: TRBJ1-6
abundance: NA
CDR3aa: CASSSPRDNSPLHF
CDR3nt: TGTGCCAGCAGTTCCCCCAGGGATAATTCACCCCTCCACTTT

v_gene: TRBV7-2
d_gene: TRBD1
j_gene: TRBJ2-5
abundance: few
CDR3aa: CASRPNRGEETQYF
CDR3nt: TGTGCCAGCAGACCAAACAGGGGGGAAGAGACCCAGTACTTC

v_gene: TRBV5-1
d_gene: TRBD1
j_gene: TRBJ1-4
abundance: NA
CDR3aa: CASSPTGGTTNEKLFF
CDR3nt: TGCGCCAGCAGCCCAACAGGGGGGACAACTAATGAAAAACTGTTTTTT

v_gene: TRBV7-6
d_gene: NA
j_gene: TRBJ2-2
abundance: few
CDR3aa: CASSLARVTTGELFF
CDR3nt: TGTGCCAGCAGCTTAGCGCGGGTTACCACCGGGGAGCTGTTTTTT

v_gene: TRBV2
d_gene: TRBD1
j_gene: TRBJ2-7
abundance: few
CDR3aa: CASSFDRGTYEQYF
CDR3nt: TGTGCCAGCAGTTTCGACAGGGGGACCTACGAGCAGTACTTC

v_gene: TRBV4-1
d_gene: TRBD2
j_gene: TRBJ2-3
abundance: few
CDR3aa: CASSQDSPLAGSLASTDTQYF
CDR3nt: TGCGCCAGCAGCCAAGATTCCCCCCTAGCGGGGAGCCTAGCTAGCACAGATACGCAGTATTTT

v_gene: TRBV2
d_gene: TRBD1
j_gene: TRBJ2-1
abundance: NA
CDR3aa: CASSERQGFNEQFF
CDR3nt: TGTGCCAGCAGTGAAAGACAGGGATTCAATGAGCAGTTCTTC

v_gene: TRBV4-2
d_gene: TRBD1
j_gene: TRBJ2-6
abundance: NA
CDR3aa: CASSSGQGGANVLTF
CDR3nt: TGTGCCAGCAGCTCGGGACAGGGTGGGGCCAACGTCCTGACTTTC

v_gene: TRBV6-6
d_gene: TRBD2
j_gene: TRBJ2-5
abundance: few
CDR3aa: CASSAGTRGETQYF
CDR3nt: TGTGCCAGCAGCGCCGGGACTAGGGGGGAGACCCAGTACTTC

v_gene: TRBV2
d_gene: NA
j_gene: TRBJ2-5
abundance: NA
CDR3aa: CASSEQRETQYF
CDR3nt: TGTGCCAGCAGTGAACAGCGAGAGACCCAGTACTTC

v_gene: TRBV5-4
d_gene: NA
j_gene: TRBJ2-5
abundance: NA
CDR3aa: CASSLSGGQETQYF
CDR3nt: TGTGCCAGCAGCTTGTCCGGGGGTCAAGAGACCCAGTACTTC

v_gene: TRBV6-6
d_gene: TRBD1
j_gene: TRBJ2-7
abundance: NA
CDR3aa: CASTGTDSYEQYF
CDR3nt: TGTGCCAGCACAGGGACAGACAGCTACGAGCAGTACTTC

v_gene: TRBV28
d_gene: TRBD1
j_gene: TRBJ1-1
abundance: few
CDR3aa: CASSSPSTGMNTEAFF
CDR3nt: TGTGCCAGCAGTTCTCCCTCGACAGGGATGAACACTGAAGCTTTCTTT

v_gene: TRBV7-9
d_gene: NA
j_gene: TRBJ1-4
abundance: few
CDR3aa: CASTSGQGNEKLFF
CDR3nt: TGTGCCAGCACCTCTGGGCAGGGAAATGAAAAACTGTTTTTT

v_gene: TRBV5-1
d_gene: NA
j_gene: TRBJ2-7
abundance: few
CDR3aa: CASSLGGDSNEQYF
CDR3nt: TGCGCCAGCAGCTTGGGGGGGGACAGTAACGAGCAGTACTTC

v_gene: TRBV4-2
d_gene: TRBD1
j_gene: TRBJ1-4
abundance: few
CDR3aa: CASSPGQGNEKLFF
CDR3nt: TGTGCCAGCAGCCCAGGACAGGGGAATGAAAAACTGTTTTTT

v_gene: TRBV15
d_gene: NA
j_gene: TRBJ2-5
abundance: few
CDR3aa: CATSRGGLETQYF
CDR3nt: TGTGCCACCAGCAGAGGCGGCCTAGAGACCCAGTACTTC

v_gene: TRBV4-2
d_gene: TRBD1
j_gene: TRBJ2-5
abundance: few
CDR3aa: CASSGRTGKGETQYF
CDR3nt: TGTGCCAGCAGCGGCCGGACAGGGAAGGGAGAGACCCAGTACTTC

v_gene: TRBV5-1
d_gene: NA
j_gene: TRBJ2-6
abundance: NA
CDR3aa: CASSSPDSSAGANVLTF
CDR3nt: TGCGCCAGCAGCTCACCGGACAGTTCGGCTGGGGCCAACGTCCTGACTTTC

v_gene: TRBV7-9
d_gene: TRBD1
j_gene: TRBJ1-6
abundance: NA
CDR3aa: CASSFRQGANSPLHF
CDR3nt: TGTGCCAGCAGCTTTAGACAGGGCGCTAATTCACCCCTCCACTTT

v_gene: TRBV5-5
d_gene: NA
j_gene: TRBJ2-6
abundance: NA
CDR3aa: CAATDPTTGANVLTF
CDR3nt: TGTGCCGCCACGGACCCGACTACGGGGGCCAACGTCCTGACTTTC

v_gene: TRBV5-1
d_gene: TRBD1
j_gene: TRBJ2-7
abundance: NA
CDR3aa: CASSRSDRAYEQYF
CDR3nt: TGCGCCAGCAGCCGCTCTGACAGGGCCTACGAGCAGTACTTC

v_gene: TRBV18
d_gene: TRBD1
j_gene: TRBJ2-7
abundance: NA
CDR3aa: CASRQGNEQYF
CDR3nt: TGTGCCAGCCGACAGGGGAACGAGCAGTACTTC

v_gene: TRBV4-1
d_gene: TRBD1
j_gene: TRBJ1-1
abundance: few
CDR3aa: CASSHSDRGGSEAFF
CDR3nt: TGCGCCAGCAGCCACTCGGACAGGGGGGGTTCTGAAGCTTTCTTT

v_gene: TRBV7-2
d_gene: NA
j_gene: TRBJ2-3
abundance: few
CDR3aa: CASSLGVAVGGTDTQYF
CDR3nt: TGTGCCAGCAGCTTAGGGGTGGCGGTAGGGGGCACAGATACGCAGTATTTT

v_gene: TRBV5-6
d_gene: TRBD1
j_gene: TRBJ1-6
abundance: few
CDR3aa: CASSVGQGRSPLHF
CDR3nt: TGTGCCAGCAGCGTAGGACAGGGACGATCACCCCTCCACTTT

v_gene: TRBV19
d_gene: NA
j_gene: TRBJ2-6
abundance: many
CDR3aa: CASSVTARRSGANVLTF
CDR3nt: TGTGCCAGTAGTGTGACAGCGCGCCGGAGTGGGGCCAACGTCCTGACTTTC

v_gene: TRBV14
d_gene: TRBD1
j_gene: TRBJ2-2
abundance: few
CDR3aa: CASSQHIDRGRNTGELFF
CDR3nt: TGTGCCAGCAGCCAGCACATTGACAGGGGGAGGAACACCGGGGAGCTGTTTTTT

v_gene: TRBV29-1
d_gene: NA
j_gene: TRBJ1-1
abundance: NA
CDR3aa: CSLRVRNTEAFF
CDR3nt: TGCAGCCTAAGAGTGCGGAACACTGAAGCTTTCTTT

v_gene: TRBV5-6
d_gene: NA
j_gene: TRBJ2-6
abundance: few
CDR3aa: CASSPGNSGANVLTF
CDR3nt: TGTGCCAGCAGTCCCGGGAATTCTGGGGCCAACGTCCTGACTTTC

v_gene: TRBV10-1
d_gene: TRBD2
j_gene: TRBJ2-7
abundance: NA
CDR3aa: CASSELASGGHEQYF
CDR3nt: TGCGCCAGCAGTGAGCTGGCTAGCGGGGGACACGAGCAGTACTTC

v_gene: TRBV30
d_gene: TRBD1
j_gene: TRBJ1-2
abundance: few
CDR3aa: CAWTTASGQGTSYTF
CDR3nt: TGTGCCTGGACGACCGCCTCCGGACAGGGGACGAGCTACACCTTC

v_gene: TRBV5-1
d_gene: TRBD1
j_gene: TRBJ2-2
abundance: NA
CDR3aa: CASSLGDSETGELFF
CDR3nt: TGCGCCAGCAGCTTGGGGGACAGCGAAACCGGGGAGCTGTTTTTT

v_gene: TRBV6-5
d_gene: NA
j_gene: TRBJ1-5
abundance: few
CDR3aa: CASSYSGRANQPQHF
CDR3nt: TGTGCCAGCAGTTACTCTGGGAGGGCGAATCAGCCCCAGCATTTT

v_gene: TRBV7-8
d_gene: NA
j_gene: TRBJ2-7
abundance: NA
CDR3aa: CASSAAGEQYF
CDR3nt: TGTGCCAGCAGCGCCGCAGGCGAGCAGTACTTC

v_gene: TRBV6-5
d_gene: NA
j_gene: TRBJ1-2
abundance: NA
CDR3aa: CASSYGRAGGYTF
CDR3nt: TGTGCCAGCAGTTACGGCAGGGCAGGGGGCTACACCTTC

v_gene: TRBV6-5
d_gene: NA
j_gene: TRBJ2-3
abundance: NA
CDR3aa: CASSYGESGTTTQYF
CDR3nt: TGTGCCAGCAGTTACGGAGAATCCGGGACAACCACGCAGTATTTT

v_gene: TRBV7-2
d_gene: TRBD2
j_gene: TRBJ2-2
abundance: few
CDR3aa: CASSLSQRGNAGELFF
CDR3nt: TGTGCCAGCAGCTTAAGTCAGCGGGGGAATGCCGGGGAGCTGTTTTTT

v_gene: TRBV2
d_gene: NA
j_gene: TRBJ1-2
abundance: NA
CDR3aa: CASRKTGVPNYGYTF
CDR3nt: TGTGCCAGCAGAAAAACAGGAGTTCCTAACTATGGCTACACCTTC

v_gene: TRBV5-6
d_gene: NA
j_gene: TRBJ1-3
abundance: NA
CDR3aa: CASSDRDTSGNTIYF
CDR3nt: TGTGCCAGCAGCGACCGGGACACCTCTGGAAACACCATATATTTT

v_gene: TRBV18
d_gene: NA
j_gene: TRBJ2-7
abundance: NA
CDR3aa: CASSPPGDWEQYF
CDR3nt: TGTGCCAGCTCACCACCGGGGGACTGGGAGCAGTACTTC